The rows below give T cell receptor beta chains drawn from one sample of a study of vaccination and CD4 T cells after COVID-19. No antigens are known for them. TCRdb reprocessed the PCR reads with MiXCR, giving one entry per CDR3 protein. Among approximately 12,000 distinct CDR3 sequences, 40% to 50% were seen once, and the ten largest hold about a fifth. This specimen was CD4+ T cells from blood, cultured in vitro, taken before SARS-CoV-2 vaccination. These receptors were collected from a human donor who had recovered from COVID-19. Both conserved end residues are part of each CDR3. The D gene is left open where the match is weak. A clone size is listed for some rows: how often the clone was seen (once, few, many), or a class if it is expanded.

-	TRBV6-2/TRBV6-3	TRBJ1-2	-	CASSYGRDWASYGYTF	TGTGCCAGCAGTTATGGCAGGGATTGGGCCAGCTATGGCTACACCTTC
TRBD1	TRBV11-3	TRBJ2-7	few	CASSQSPTGAYEQYF	TGTGCCAGCAGCCAGTCCCCCACAGGGGCGTACGAGCAGTACTTC
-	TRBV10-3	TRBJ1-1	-	CAISENGRTVAFF	TGTGCCATCAGTGAAAACGGCCGTACTGTGGCTTTCTTT
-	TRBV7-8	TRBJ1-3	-	CASKSGVGNTIYF	TGTGCCAGCAAATCGGGGGTTGGAAACACCATATATTTT
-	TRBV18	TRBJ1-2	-	CASSPRGTNYGYTF	TGTGCCAGCTCACCGCGAGGGACCAACTATGGCTACACCTTC
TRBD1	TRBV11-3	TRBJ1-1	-	CASSFVPGGAEAFF	TGTGCCAGCAGCTTTGTTCCAGGGGGCGCTGAAGCTTTCTTT
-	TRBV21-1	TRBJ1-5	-	CASITLSNQPQHF	TGTGCCAGCATAACGTTGAGCAATCAGCCCCAGCATTTT
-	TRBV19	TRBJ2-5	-	CASSPAERQETQYF	TGTGCCAGTAGTCCTGCCGAGCGGCAAGAGACCCAGTACTTC
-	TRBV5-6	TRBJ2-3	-	CASRQGQSTDTQYF	TGTGCCAGCAGACAAGGACAGAGCACAGATACGCAGTATTTT
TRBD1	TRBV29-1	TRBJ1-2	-	CSVEPFDRAYGYTF	TGCAGCGTCGAACCCTTCGACAGGGCTTATGGCTACACCTTC
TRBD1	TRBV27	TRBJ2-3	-	CASNRRDRPADTQYF	TGTGCCAGCAATCGGCGGGACAGGCCAGCAGATACGCAGTATTTT
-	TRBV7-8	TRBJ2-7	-	CASSLMGGILSYEQYF	TGTGCCAGCAGCTTAATGGGGGGTATTCTTTCCTACGAGCAGTACTTC
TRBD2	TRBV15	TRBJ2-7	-	CATSRRTSGSEQYF	TGTGCCACCAGCAGACGGACTAGCGGGAGCGAGCAGTACTTC
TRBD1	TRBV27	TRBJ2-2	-	CASSLTGGNTGELFF	TGTGCCAGCAGTTTAACAGGGGGGAACACCGGGGAGCTGTTTTTT
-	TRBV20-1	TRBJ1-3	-	CSARDPASNSGNTIYF	TGCAGTGCTAGAGATCCTGCATCCAACTCTGGAAACACCATATATTTT
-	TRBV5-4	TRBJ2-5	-	CASSLGATEGLETQYF	TGTGCCAGCAGCTTGGGTGCGACGGAGGGTTTAGAGACCCAGTACTTC